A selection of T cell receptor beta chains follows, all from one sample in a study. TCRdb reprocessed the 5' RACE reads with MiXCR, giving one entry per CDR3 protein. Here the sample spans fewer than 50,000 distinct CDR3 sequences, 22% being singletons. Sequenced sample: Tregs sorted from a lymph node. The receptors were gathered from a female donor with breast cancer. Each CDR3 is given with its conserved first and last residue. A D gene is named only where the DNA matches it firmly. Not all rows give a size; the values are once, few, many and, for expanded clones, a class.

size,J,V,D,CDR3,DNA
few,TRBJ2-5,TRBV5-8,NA,CASSARRQGLETQYF,TGTGCCAGCAGCGCACGGAGGCAGGGGCTGGAGACCCAGTACTTC
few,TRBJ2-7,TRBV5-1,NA,CASSPDSAGREQYF,TGCGCCAGCAGCCCGGACAGCGCGGGTCGTGAGCAGTACTTC
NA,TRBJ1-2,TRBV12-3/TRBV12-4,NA,CASSFGGGGRSGYTF,TGTGCCAGCAGTTTCGGGGGGGGGGGTCGTAGTGGCTACACCTTC
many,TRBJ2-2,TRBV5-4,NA,CASSLGFPGTGELFF,TGTGCCAGCAGCTTGGGTTTTCCCGGAACCGGGGAGCTGTTTTTT
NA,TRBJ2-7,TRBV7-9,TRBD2,CASSRGGLEQYF,TGTGCCAGCAGCCGGGGGGGGTTAGAGCAGTACTTC
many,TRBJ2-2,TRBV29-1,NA,CSVVSRSNTGELFF,TGCAGCGTTGTGAGCCGATCGAACACCGGGGAGCTGTTTTTT
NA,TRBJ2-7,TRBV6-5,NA,CASRPDFWQSYEQYF,TGTGCCAGCAGGCCCGATTTTTGGCAGTCCTACGAGCAGTACTTC
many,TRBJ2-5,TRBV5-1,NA,CASSGLKLTETQYF,TGCGCCAGCAGCGGTTTGAAGTTGACGGAGACCCAGTACTTC
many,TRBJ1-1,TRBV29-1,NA,CSVRTHPGVTEAFF,TGCAGCGTTAGGACCCACCCCGGAGTCACTGAAGCTTTCTTT
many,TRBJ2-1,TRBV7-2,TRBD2,CANMAGGSDNEQFF,TGTGCCAATATGGCGGGAGGGTCTGACAATGAGCAGTTCTTC
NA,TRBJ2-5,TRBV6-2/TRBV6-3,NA,CASSYREVTETQYF,TGTGCCAGCAGTTACAGGGAGGTTACAGAGACCCAGTACTTC
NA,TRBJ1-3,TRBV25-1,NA,CASSTAGPTGNTIYF,TGTGCCAGCAGTACCGCCGGGCCAACGGGAAACACCATATATTTT
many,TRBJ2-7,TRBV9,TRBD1,CASSVTGGSYEQYF,TGTGCCAGCAGCGTGACAGGGGGTTCCTACGAGCAGTACTTC
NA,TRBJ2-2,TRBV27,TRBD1,CAGSLLGQGTRELFF,TGTGCCGGCAGTCTCCTAGGACAGGGGACCAGGGAGCTGTTTTTT
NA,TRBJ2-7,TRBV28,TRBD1,CASSSRDSTYEQYF,TGTGCCAGCAGTTCCCGGGACAGCACCTACGAGCAGTACTTC
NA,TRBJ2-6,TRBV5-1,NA,CASRGLGANVLTF,TGCGCCAGCAGGGGGTTAGGGGCCAACGTCCTGACTTTC
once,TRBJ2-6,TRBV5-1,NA,CASSLAPRGWGSGANVLTF,TGCGCCAGCAGCTTGGCACCCAGGGGATGGGGCTCTGGGGCCAACGTCCTGACTTTC
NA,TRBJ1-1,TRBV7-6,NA,CASSYRADTEAFF,TGTGCCAGCAGCTACAGGGCCGATACTGAAGCTTTCTTT